Listed below are T cell receptor beta chains from one sample, sequenced in a study of CD8 T cells in ankylosing spondylitis. In TCRdb, the 5' RACE reads were re-called with MiXCR into one record per CDR3 protein. Here the sample spans about 92,000 distinct CDR3 sequences, roughly 9.6% being singletons. The sequenced sample was blood, either unsorted or a sorted T cell fraction (not recorded which). The receptors derive from a male donor with ankylosing spondylitis or in good health (not recorded which). Both conserved end residues are part of each CDR3. D genes are given only for firm matches. Where a row states a size, it is once, few, many or the class of an expanded clone; other rows omit it.

d_call: .; j_call: TRBJ1-5; clone_size: many; v_call: TRBV10-3; cdr3_aa: CAISESPVEGNQPQHF; cdr3_nt: TGTGCCATCAGTGAGTCTCCCGTGGAGGGCAATCAGCCCCAGCATTTT
d_call: .; j_call: TRBJ2-5; clone_size: many; v_call: TRBV3-1; cdr3_aa: CASSHFPNQETQYF; cdr3_nt: TGTGCCAGCAGCCATTTTCCTAACCAAGAGACCCAGTACTTC
d_call: .; j_call: TRBJ2-2; clone_size: many; v_call: TRBV9; cdr3_aa: CASSVVNGELFF; cdr3_nt: TGTGCCAGCAGCGTAGTGAACGGGGAGCTGTTTTTT
d_call: .; j_call: TRBJ1-2; clone_size: medium-sized; v_call: TRBV20-1; cdr3_aa: CSARGGAGRANYGYTF; cdr3_nt: TGCAGTGCTAGAGGGGGGGCAGGGAGAGCTAACTATGGCTACACCTTC
d_call: TRBD2; j_call: TRBJ2-1; clone_size: many; v_call: TRBV28; cdr3_aa: CASSPSGGYNEQFF; cdr3_nt: TGTGCCAGCAGTCCCAGCGGGGGCTACAATGAGCAGTTCTTC
d_call: .; j_call: TRBJ2-7; clone_size: many; v_call: TRBV20-1; cdr3_aa: CSAPLGGRAYEQYF; cdr3_nt: TGCAGTGCGCCCCTGGGGGGGCGAGCCTACGAGCAGTACTTC
d_call: TRBD2; j_call: TRBJ2-3; clone_size: many; v_call: TRBV30; cdr3_aa: CARGGTRTDTQYF; cdr3_nt: TGTGCCAGGGGAGGGACCCGCACAGATACGCAGTATTTT
d_call: TRBD2; j_call: TRBJ2-3; clone_size: .; v_call: TRBV27; cdr3_aa: CASSSRGVKTDTQYF; cdr3_nt: TGTGCCAGCAGTTCGCGGGGGGTCAAGACAGATACGCAGTATTTT
d_call: TRBD2; j_call: TRBJ2-3; clone_size: few; v_call: TRBV7-2; cdr3_aa: CASSPGGGTMVLQAQYF; cdr3_nt: TGTGCCAGCAGCCCGGGGGGGGGTACTATGGTCCTGCAGGCGCAGTATTTT
d_call: .; j_call: TRBJ2-7; clone_size: many; v_call: TRBV7-2; cdr3_aa: CASRQQGYEQYF; cdr3_nt: TGTGCCAGCAGACAACAGGGTTACGAGCAGTACTTC
d_call: .; j_call: TRBJ2-4; clone_size: many; v_call: TRBV29-1; cdr3_aa: CSVGDGAKNIQYF; cdr3_nt: TGCAGCGTCGGTGACGGCGCCAAAAACATTCAGTACTTC
d_call: .; j_call: TRBJ2-2; clone_size: many; v_call: TRBV29-1; cdr3_aa: CSVLDSNTGELFF; cdr3_nt: TGCAGCGTTCTGGACTCGAACACCGGGGAGCTGTTTTTT
d_call: .; j_call: TRBJ2-1; clone_size: many; v_call: TRBV5-4; cdr3_aa: CASSHNYNEQFF; cdr3_nt: TGTGCCAGCAGCCACAACTACAATGAGCAGTTCTTC